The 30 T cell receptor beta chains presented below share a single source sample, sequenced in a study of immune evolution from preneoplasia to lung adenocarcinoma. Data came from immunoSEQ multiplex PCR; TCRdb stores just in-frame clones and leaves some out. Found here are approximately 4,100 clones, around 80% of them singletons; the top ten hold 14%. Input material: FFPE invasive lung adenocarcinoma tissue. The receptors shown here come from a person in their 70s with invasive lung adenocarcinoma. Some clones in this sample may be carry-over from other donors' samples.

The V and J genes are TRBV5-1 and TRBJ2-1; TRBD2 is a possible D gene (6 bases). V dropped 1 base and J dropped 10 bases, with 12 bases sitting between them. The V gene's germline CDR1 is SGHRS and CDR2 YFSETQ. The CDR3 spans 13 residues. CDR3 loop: CASSLTGDREQFF. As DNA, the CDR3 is TGCGCCAGCAGCTTGACGGGGGATCGAGAGCAGTTCTTC.

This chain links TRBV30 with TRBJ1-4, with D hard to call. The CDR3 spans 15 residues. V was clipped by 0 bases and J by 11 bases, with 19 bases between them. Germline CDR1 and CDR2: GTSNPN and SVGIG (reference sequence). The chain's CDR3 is CAWSVDGIKVGKLFF. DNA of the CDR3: TGTGCCTGGAGTGTAGATGGGATCAAGGTTGGGAAACTGTTTTTT.

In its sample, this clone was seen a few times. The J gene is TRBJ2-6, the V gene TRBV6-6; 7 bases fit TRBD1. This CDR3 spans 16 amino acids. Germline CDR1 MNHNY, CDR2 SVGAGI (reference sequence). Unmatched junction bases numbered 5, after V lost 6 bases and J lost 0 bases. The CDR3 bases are TGTGCCAGCAGCGGACAGGAGCTCTCTGGGGCCAACGTCCTGACTTTC. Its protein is CASSGQELSGANVLTF.

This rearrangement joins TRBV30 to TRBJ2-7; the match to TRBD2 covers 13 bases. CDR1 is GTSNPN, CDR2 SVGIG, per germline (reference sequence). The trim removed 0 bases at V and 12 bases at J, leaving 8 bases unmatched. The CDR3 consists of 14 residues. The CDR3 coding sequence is TGTGCCTGGAGTGTTGGGACTAGCGGGATACGGCCGTACTTC. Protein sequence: CAWSVGTSGIRPYF.

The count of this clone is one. For the CDR3, the DNA is TGTGCCAGCAGCTTGCTCCTAGCGGGAGGGGGAAGGGAGACCCAGTACTTC. Amino acid sequence: CASSLLLAGGGRETQYF. The chain joins TRBV5-4 to TRBJ2-5; 12 nucleotides match TRBD2. The CDR3 extends over 17 amino acids. Looked up from germline, CDR1 is SGHNT and CDR2 is YYREEE (reference sequence). The trim removed 1 base at V and 5 bases at J, leaving 9 bases unmatched.

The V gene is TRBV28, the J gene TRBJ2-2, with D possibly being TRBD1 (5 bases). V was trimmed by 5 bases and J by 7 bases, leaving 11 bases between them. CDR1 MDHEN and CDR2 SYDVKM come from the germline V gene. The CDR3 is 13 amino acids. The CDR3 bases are TGTGCCAGCAGTACCCAGGGTGGCGGGGAGCTGTTTTTT. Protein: CASSTQGGGELFF.

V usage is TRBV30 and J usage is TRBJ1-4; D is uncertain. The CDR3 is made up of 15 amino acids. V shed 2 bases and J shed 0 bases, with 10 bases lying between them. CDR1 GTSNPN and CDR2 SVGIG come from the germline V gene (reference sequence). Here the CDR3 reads CAWSPRVATNEKLFF. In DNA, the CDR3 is TGTGCCTGGAGTCCCCGAGTTGCAACTAATGAAAAACTGTTTTTT.

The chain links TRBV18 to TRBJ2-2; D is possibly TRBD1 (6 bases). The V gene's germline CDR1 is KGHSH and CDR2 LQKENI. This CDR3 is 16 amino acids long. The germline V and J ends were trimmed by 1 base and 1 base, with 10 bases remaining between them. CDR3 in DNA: TGTGCCAGCTCACCACTACAGGGCAGGAACACCGGGGAGCTGTTTTTT. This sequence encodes CASSPLQGRNTGELFF.

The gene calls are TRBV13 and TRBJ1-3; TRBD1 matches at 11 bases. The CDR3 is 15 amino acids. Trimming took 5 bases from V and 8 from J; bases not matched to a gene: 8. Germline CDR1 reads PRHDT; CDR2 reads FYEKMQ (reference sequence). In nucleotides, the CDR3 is TGTGCCAGCAGCCGGACAGGGGGCTGGGAGGACACCATATATTTT. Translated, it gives CASSRTGGWEDTIYF.

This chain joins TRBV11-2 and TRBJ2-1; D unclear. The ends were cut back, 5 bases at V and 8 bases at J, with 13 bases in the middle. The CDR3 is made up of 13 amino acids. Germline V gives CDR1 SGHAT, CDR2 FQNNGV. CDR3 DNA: TGTGCCAGCAGCCCCCGGACGGGCGATGAGCAGTTCTTC. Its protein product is CASSPRTGDEQFF.

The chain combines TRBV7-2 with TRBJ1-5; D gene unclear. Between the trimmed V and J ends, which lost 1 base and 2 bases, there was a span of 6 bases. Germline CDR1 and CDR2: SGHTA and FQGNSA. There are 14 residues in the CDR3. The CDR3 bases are TGTGCCAGCAGCTTAGAGTCCGGCAATCAGCCCCAGCATTTT. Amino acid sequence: CASSLESGNQPQHF.

The CDR3 DNA reads TGTGCCAGCAGCTTAGTTCAGGGGGGTACGGAGACCCAGTACTTC. Amino acids: CASSLVQGGTETQYF. J is TRBJ2-5 and V is TRBV7-9; weak D call: TRBD1 (7 bases). This CDR3 spans 15 amino acids. The germline V and J ends were trimmed by 1 base and 5 bases, with 14 bases remaining between them. The germline V gene encodes CDR1 SEHNR and CDR2 FQNEAQ (reference sequence). The full variable domain, its missing parts supplied by reference TRBV7-9 and TRBJ2-5, is DTGVSQNPRHKITKRGQNVTFRCDPISEHNRLYWYRQTLGQGPEFLTYFQNEAQLEKSRLLSDRFSAERPKGSFSTLEIQRTEQGDSAMYLCASSLVQGGTETQYFGPGTRLLVL.

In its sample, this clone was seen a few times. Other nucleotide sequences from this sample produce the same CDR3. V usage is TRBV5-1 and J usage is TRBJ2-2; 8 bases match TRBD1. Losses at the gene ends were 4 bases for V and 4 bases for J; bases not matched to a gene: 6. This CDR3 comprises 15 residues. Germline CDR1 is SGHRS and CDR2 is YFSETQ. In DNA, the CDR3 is TGCGCCAGCAGCCCCGCAGGGGGCGGCACCGGGGAGCTGTTTTTT. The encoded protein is CASSPAGGGTGELFF.

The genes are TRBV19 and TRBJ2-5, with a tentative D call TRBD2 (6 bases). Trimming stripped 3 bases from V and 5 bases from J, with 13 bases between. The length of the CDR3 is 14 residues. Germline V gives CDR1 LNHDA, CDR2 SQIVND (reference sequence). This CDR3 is CASSMSRGTETQYF. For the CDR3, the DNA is TGTGCCAGTAGTATGTCTCGGGGGACTGAGACCCAGTACTTC.

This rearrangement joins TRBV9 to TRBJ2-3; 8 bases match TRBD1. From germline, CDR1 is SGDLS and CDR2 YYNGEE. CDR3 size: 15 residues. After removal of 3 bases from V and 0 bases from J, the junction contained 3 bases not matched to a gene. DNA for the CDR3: TGTGCCAGCAGCGCGAGACAGGGGAGCACAGATACGCAGTATTTT. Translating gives CASSARQGSTDTQYF.

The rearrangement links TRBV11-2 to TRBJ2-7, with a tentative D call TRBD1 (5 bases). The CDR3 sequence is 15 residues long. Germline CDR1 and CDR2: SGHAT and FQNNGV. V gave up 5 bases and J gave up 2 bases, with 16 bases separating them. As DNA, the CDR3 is TGTGCCAGCAGCCCTGCACAGGCAGGCGCCTACGAGCAGTACTTC. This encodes CASSPAQAGAYEQYF.

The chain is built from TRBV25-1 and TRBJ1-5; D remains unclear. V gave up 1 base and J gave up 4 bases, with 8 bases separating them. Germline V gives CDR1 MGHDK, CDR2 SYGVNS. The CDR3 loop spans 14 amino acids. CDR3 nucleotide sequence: TGTGCCAGCAGTGAATTCGTAGATAATCAGCCCCAGCATTTT. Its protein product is CASSEFVDNQPQHF.

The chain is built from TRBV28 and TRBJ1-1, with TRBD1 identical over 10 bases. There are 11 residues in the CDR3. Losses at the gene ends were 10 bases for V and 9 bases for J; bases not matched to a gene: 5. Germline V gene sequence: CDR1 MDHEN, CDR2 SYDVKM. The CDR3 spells CATGQGVKAFF. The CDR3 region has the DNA TGTGCCACCGGACAGGGGGTAAAAGCTTTCTTT.

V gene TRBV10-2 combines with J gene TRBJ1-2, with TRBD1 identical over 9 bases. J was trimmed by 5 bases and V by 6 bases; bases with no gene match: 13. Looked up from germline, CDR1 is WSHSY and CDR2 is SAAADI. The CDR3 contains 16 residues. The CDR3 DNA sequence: TGCGCCAGCAGCACTCCGGGACAGGGAATTGGGTATGGCTACACCTTC. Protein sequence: CASSTPGQGIGYGYTF.

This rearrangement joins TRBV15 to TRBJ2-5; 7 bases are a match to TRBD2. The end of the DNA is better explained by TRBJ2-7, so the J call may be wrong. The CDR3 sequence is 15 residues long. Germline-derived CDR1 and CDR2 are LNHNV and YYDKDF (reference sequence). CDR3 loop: CATSRGTSFENEQYF. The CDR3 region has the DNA TGTGCCACCAGCAGAGGGACTAGTTTTGAAAACGAGCAGTACTTC.

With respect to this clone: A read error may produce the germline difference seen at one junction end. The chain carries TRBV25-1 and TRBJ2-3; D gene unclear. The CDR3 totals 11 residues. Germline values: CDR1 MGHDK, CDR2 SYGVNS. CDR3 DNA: TGTGCCAGCAGATCAATATATACCCAGTATTTT. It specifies CASRSIYTQYF.

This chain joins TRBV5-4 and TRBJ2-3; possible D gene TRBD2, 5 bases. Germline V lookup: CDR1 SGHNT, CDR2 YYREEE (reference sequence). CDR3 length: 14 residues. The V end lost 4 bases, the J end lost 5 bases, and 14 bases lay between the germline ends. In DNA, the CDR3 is TGTGCCAGCAGCCCTACCGGGGTGGGAGATACGCAGTATTTT. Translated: CASSPTGVGDTQYF.

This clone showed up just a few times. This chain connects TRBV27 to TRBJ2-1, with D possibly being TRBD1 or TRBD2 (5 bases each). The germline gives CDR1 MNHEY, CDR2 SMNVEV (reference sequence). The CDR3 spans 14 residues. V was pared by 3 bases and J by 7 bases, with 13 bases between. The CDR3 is CASSFWGSKNEQFF. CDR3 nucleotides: TGTGCCAGCAGTTTCTGGGGGAGCAAAAATGAGCAGTTCTTC.

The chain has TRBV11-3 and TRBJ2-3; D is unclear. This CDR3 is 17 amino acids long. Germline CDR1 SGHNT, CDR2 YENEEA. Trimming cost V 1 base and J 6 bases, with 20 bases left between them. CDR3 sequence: CASSLGALLPSRDTQYF. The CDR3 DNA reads TGTGCCAGCAGCTTAGGGGCCCTTCTTCCTTCGAGGGATACGCAGTATTTT.

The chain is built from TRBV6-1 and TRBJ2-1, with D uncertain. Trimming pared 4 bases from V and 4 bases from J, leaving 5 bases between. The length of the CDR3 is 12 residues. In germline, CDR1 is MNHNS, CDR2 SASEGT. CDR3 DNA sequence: TGTGCCAGCAGTGCAAGTTACAATGAGCAGTTCTTC. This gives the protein CASSASYNEQFF.

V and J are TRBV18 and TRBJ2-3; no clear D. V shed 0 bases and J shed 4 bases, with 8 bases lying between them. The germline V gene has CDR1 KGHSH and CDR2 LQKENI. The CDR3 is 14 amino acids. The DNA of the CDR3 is TGTGCCAGCTCACCACCGGGGTTGGCAGATACGCAGTATTTT. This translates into CASSPPGLADTQYF.

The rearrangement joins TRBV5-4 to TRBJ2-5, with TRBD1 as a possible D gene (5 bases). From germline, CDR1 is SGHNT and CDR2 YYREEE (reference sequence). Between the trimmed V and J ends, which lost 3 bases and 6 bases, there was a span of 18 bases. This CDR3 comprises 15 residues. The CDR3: CASSWKGSGIKTQYF. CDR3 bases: TGTGCCAGCAGCTGGAAGGGGTCAGGCATAAAGACCCAGTACTTC.

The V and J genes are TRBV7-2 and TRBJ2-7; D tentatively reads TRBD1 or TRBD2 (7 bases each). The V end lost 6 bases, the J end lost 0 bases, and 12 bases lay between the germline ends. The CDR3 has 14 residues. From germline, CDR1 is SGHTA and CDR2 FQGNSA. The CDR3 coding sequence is TGTGCCAGCAGGCCAGGGGGGGGCTCCTACGAGCAGTACTTC. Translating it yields CASRPGGGSYEQYF.

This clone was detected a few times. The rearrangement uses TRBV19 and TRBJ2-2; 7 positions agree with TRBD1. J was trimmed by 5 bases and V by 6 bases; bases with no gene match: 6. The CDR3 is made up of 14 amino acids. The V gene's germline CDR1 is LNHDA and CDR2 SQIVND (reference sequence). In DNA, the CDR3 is TGTGCCAGTAGCTCCTTCAGGGGGACCGGGGAGCTGTTTTTT. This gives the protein CASSSFRGTGELFF.

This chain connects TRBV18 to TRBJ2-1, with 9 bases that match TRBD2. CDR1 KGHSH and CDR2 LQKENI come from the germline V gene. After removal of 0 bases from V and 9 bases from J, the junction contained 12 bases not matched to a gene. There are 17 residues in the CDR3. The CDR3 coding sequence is TGTGCCAGCTCACCACCGTGGGCGGGAGGGCCTTTCGGTGAGCAGTTCTTC. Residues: CASSPPWAGGPFGEQFF.